This T cell receptor (beta chain) was found in a study of blood T cell repertoires in COVID-19. Germline lookup yields CDR1 SGHRS and CDR2 YFSETQ. V was pared by 4 bases and J by 5 bases, with 18 bases between. This CDR3 is built from 15 residues. Data came from immunoSEQ multiplex PCR; TCRdb stores just in-frame clones and leaves some out. The table lists over 300,000 clones, roughly 90% of them singletons. The TCR originated in a man aged 18 to 35 with active or convalescent COVID-19. Sequenced material: peripheral blood. The J gene is TRBJ1-1, the V gene TRBV5-1, with D unclear. The CDR3, as DNA: TGCGCCAGCAGCCGGGTGGTCAGCGAAACGACTGAAGCTTTCTTT. It specifies CASSRVVSETTEAFF.